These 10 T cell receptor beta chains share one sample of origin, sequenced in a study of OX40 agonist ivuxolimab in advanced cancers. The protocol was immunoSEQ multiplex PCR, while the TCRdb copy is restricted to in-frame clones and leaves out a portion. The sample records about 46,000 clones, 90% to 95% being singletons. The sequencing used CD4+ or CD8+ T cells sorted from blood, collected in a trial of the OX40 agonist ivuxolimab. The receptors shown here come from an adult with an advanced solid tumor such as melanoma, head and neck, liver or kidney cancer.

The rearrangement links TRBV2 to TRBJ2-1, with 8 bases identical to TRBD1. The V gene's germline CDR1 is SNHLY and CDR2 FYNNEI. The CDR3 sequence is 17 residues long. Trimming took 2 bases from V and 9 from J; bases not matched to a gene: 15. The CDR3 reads CASSEISGQGLAPEQFF. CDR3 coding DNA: TGTGCCAGCAGTGAAATTTCCGGACAGGGTTTGGCTCCTGAGCAGTTCTTC.

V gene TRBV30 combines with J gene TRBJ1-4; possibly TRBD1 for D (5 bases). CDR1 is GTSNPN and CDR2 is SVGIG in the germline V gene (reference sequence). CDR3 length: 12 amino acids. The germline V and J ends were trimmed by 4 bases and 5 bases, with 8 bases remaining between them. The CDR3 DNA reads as TGTGCCTGGACAGGGCTAAATGAAAAACTGTTTTTT. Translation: CAWTGLNEKLFF.

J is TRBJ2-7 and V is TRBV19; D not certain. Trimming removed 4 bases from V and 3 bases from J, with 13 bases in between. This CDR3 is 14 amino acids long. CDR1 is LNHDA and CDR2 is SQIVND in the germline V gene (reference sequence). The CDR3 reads CASSTPGSDYEQYF. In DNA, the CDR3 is TGTGCCAGTAGTACTCCCGGGTCAGACTACGAGCAGTACTTC.

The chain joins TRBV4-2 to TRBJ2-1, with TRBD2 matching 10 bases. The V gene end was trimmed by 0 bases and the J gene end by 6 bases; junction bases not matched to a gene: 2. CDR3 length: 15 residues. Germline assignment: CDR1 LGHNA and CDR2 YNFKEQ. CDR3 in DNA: TGTGCCAGCAGCCAAGACGAGCGGGGGGGCAATGAGCAGTTCTTC. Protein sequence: CASSQDERGGNEQFF.

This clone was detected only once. CDR3 region: CAIRRGWINQPQHF. As DNA, the CDR3 is TGTGCCATCAGGAGGGGTTGGATTAATCAGCCCCAGCATTTT. This chain connects TRBV10-3 to TRBJ1-5, with D tentatively TRBD1 (5 bases). CDR1 and CDR2 (germline): ENHRY, SYGVKD. The CDR3 runs to 14 residues. The ends were cut back, 6 bases at V and 4 bases at J, with 13 bases in the middle.

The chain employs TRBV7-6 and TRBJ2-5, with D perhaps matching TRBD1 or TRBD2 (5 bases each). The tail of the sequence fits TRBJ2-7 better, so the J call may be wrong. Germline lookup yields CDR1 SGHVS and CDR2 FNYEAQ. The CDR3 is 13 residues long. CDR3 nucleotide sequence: TGTGCCAGCAGCTCGGGACCTAACTACGAGCAGTACTTC. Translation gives CASSSGPNYEQYF.

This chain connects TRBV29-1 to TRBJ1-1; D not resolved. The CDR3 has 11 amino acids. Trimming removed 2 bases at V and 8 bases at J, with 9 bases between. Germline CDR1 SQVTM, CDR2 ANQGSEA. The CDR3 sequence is CSVEMAREAFF. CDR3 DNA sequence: TGCAGCGTTGAAATGGCGAGAGAAGCTTTCTTT.

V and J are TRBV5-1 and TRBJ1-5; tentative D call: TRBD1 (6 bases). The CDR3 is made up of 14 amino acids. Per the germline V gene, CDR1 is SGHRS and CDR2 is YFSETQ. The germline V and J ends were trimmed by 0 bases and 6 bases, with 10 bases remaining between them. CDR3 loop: CASSLAQGVQPQHF. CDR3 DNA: TGCGCCAGCAGCTTGGCACAGGGTGTTCAGCCCCAGCATTTT.

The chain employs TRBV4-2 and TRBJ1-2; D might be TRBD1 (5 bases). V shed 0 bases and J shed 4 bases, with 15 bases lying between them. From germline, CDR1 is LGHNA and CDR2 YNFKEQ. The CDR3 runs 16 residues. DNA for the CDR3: TGTGCCAGCAGCCAAGATACTCTTTCACAGGCCTATGGCTACACCTTC. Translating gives CASSQDTLSQAYGYTF.

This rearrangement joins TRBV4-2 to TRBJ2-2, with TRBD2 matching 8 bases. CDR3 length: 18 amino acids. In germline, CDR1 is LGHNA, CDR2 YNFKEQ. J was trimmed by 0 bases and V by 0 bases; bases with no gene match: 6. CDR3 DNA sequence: TGTGCCAGCAGCCAAGATCATCCGGGACTAGCGAACACCGGGGAGCTGTTTTTT. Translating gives CASSQDHPGLANTGELFF.